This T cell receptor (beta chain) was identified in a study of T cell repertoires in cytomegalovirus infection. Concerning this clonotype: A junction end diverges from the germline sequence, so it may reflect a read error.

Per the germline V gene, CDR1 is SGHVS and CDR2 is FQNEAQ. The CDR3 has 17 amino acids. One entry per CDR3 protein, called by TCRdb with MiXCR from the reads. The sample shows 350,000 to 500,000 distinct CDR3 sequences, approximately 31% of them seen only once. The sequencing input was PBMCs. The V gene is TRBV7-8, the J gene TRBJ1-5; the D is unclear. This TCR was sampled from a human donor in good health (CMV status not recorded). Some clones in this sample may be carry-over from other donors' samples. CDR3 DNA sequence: TGTGCCAGCGGCCCTCCTTACTTGAACAGCCAGAATCAGACCCAGCATTTT. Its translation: CASGPPYLNSQNQTQHF.